The rows below give T cell receptor beta chains drawn from one sample of a study of technical replicates of blood from a handful of donors. Clones were sequenced by immunoSEQ multiplex PCR, and TCRdb holds only the in-frame ones, with some missing. The sample holds about 14,000 clones, 84% seen once. Sequencing was carried out using PBMCs. The receptors originated from a human donor in good health. CDR3s include the opening cysteine and the closing phenylalanine or tryptophan. D genes are given only for firm matches. Clone size, where shown, is once, few, many, or a class for clones that have expanded.

CDR3nt	CDR3aa	v_gene	j_gene	abundance	d_gene
TGCAGCGCCCGAGGGGGCAGGGACAACACCGGGGAGCTGTTTTTT	CSARGGRDNTGELFF	TRBV29-1	TRBJ2-2	once	TRBD1
TGTGCCAGCAGTTTTAATCTCGAAGAGACCCAGTACTTC	CASSFNLEETQYF	TRBV28	TRBJ2-5	-	-
TGTGCCAGTAGTATAGGGGCCTTTATTCGGGGGAGGCAGCCCCAGCATTTT	CASSIGAFIRGRQPQHF	TRBV19	TRBJ1-5	-	-
TGTGCCAGCAGCTCAGGACAGGGGGCGCCTGGCTACACCTTC	CASSSGQGAPGYTF	TRBV7-3	TRBJ1-2	-	TRBD1
TGTGCCTGGAGTGGGGGACAGGGCCCCTCCTACGAGCAGTACTTC	CAWSGGQGPSYEQYF	TRBV30	TRBJ2-7	-	TRBD1
TGTGCCAGTCCTGGGCAGGGAGGTACCGGGGAGCTGTTTTTT	CASPGQGGTGELFF	TRBV11-2	TRBJ2-2	-	-
TGTGCCAGCTCGCGGGACAGTTGGGAGCAGTACTTC	CASSRDSWEQYF	TRBV18	TRBJ2-7	once	-
TGCGCCAGCAGCCCTGGACAGGGGGCTGCTGATACGCAGTATTTT	CASSPGQGAADTQYF	TRBV5-1	TRBJ2-3	-	TRBD1
TGCGCCAGCAGCCACCCTGAGAGCTCTGGGGCCAACGTCCTGACTTTC	CASSHPESSGANVLTF	TRBV4-1	TRBJ2-6	-	-
TGTGCCACCGTACCTAATTTCCCGGGACTAGCGGGAGTGTTTGGTACCTACGAGCAGTACTTC	CATVPNFPGLAGVFGTYEQYF	TRBV28	TRBJ2-7	once	TRBD2